Below, 27 T cell receptor beta chains from the same sample are listed, as sequenced in a study of blood T cell repertoires in COVID-19. Generated by immunoSEQ multiplex PCR, the TCRdb table keeps only in-frame clones and is missing some. The data contain 250,000 to 350,000 clones, roughly nine tenths of them singletons. What was sequenced was PBMCs or T cells enriched from blood (not recorded which). Every receptor here comes from a man aged 55 to 69 who had recovered from COVID-19.

This clone was detected once. The V and J genes are TRBV27 and TRBJ1-6; 7 nucleotides align to TRBD1. The CDR3 contains 16 residues. CDR1 and CDR2 (germline): MNHEY, SMNVEV (reference sequence). Trimming cost V 3 bases and J 7 bases; bases outside gene matches: 9. CDR3 in DNA: TGTGCCAGCAGTTTTAGGGGCAGGGGGATAAATTCACCCCTCCACTTT. This gives the protein CASSFRGRGINSPLHF.

V gene TRBV19 combines with J gene TRBJ2-5; D gene uncertain. V was cut by 7 bases and J by 5 bases, with 11 bases left in between. CDR1 and CDR2 (germline): LNHDA, SQIVND (reference sequence). The CDR3 is 12 amino acids. The DNA for the CDR3 is TGTGCCAGTAACATAGCCGGCGAGACCCAGTACTTC. It yields the protein CASNIAGETQYF. Full variable domain (rest looked up from reference TRBV19 and TRBJ2-5): DGGITQSPKYLFRKEGQNVTLSCEQNLNHDAMYWYRQDPGQGLRLIYYSQIVNDFQKGDIAEGYSVSREKKESFPLTVTSAQKNPTAFYLCASNIAGETQYFGPGTRLLVL.

The count of this clone is one. The chain is built from TRBV4-1 and TRBJ1-1; D remains unclear. Germline V gene lookup returns CDR1 MGHRA and CDR2 YSYEKL. The CDR3 is 13 residues long. V lost 3 bases and J lost 1, with 6 bases in between. In DNA form, the CDR3 reads TGCGCCAGCAGCCAGACACCGAACACTGAAGCTTTCTTT. Protein: CASSQTPNTEAFF.

The chain has TRBV7-2 and TRBJ1-5; D remains unclear. The CDR3 has 14 residues. The V gene's germline CDR1 is SGHTA and CDR2 FQGNSA. Deletions cut 6 bases from V and 4 bases from J, with 13 bases between. The DNA of the CDR3 is TGTGCCAGCAGGCCCGTGGGCGATAATCAGCCCCAGCATTTT. This encodes CASRPVGDNQPQHF.

The chain employs TRBV2 and TRBJ1-5, with D unresolved. The CDR3 is 14 residues long. Germline V gene data show CDR1 as SNHLY and CDR2 as FYNNEI. V lost 5 bases and J lost 5, with 13 bases in between. This CDR3 is CASSRIGDHQPQHF. CDR3 DNA sequence: TGTGCCAGCAGTCGTATCGGGGATCATCAGCCCCAGCATTTT.

The CDR3, as DNA: TGTGCCAGCTCACCGGGGGTTGGGACAGGCCGACATCAGCCCCAGCATTTT. This encodes CASSPGVGTGRHQPQHF. The chain combines TRBV18 with TRBJ1-5; 8 bases are a match to TRBD1. Germline-derived CDR1 and CDR2 are KGHSH and LQKENI. The V gene end was trimmed by 3 bases and the J gene end by 5 bases; junction bases not matched to a gene: 12. CDR3 length: 17 amino acids.

The chain employs TRBV3-1 (or the pseudogene TRBV3-2) and TRBJ2-1; TRBD2 matches 8 bases. CDR1 is LGHDT and CDR2 is YNNKEL in the germline V gene (reference sequence). The CDR3 length is 16 residues. Trimming took 3 bases from V and 13 from J; bases not matched to a gene: 17. The CDR3 region is CASSQPGLGGGRLQFF. DNA of the CDR3: TGTGCCAGCAGCCAGCCGGGACTAGGTGGGGGTAGGTTACAGTTCTTC.

This clone was counted a single time. This chain uses TRBV5-1 with TRBJ1-2; weak D call: TRBD1 (5 bases). V was pared by 3 bases and J by 3 bases, with 12 bases between. The CDR3 covers 14 residues. Per the germline V gene, CDR1 is SGHRS and CDR2 is YFSETQ. The CDR3 loop is CASSWTGGDYGYTF. The CDR3 region has the DNA TGCGCCAGCAGCTGGACTGGGGGGGACTATGGCTACACCTTC.

This chain links TRBV29-1 with TRBJ1-1; tentatively, D is TRBD1 (5 bases). Trimming cost V 6 bases and J 1 base, with 15 bases left between them. Looked up from germline, CDR1 is SQVTM and CDR2 is ANQGSEA. The CDR3 runs to 14 residues. The DNA for the CDR3 is TGCAGCGTACGCACCGGGGGAAAGAACACTGAAGCTTTCTTT. Residues: CSVRTGGKNTEAFF.

In DNA, the CDR3 is TGCGCCAGCAGCCGCACGGGGTATGGGACGGGAGCTTCACCCCTCCACTTT. Its translation is CASSRTGYGTGASPLHF. The J gene is TRBJ1-6, the V gene TRBV5-1, with D possibly TRBD1 on 5 matching bases. The CDR3 runs to 17 residues. Between the trimmed V and J ends, which lost 4 bases and 9 bases, there was a span of 23 bases. Germline-derived CDR1 and CDR2 are SGHRS and YFSETQ.

The J gene is TRBJ1-1, the V gene TRBV14; no clear D gene. Germline V gives CDR1 SGHDN, CDR2 FVKESK. Between the trimmed V and J ends, which lost 3 bases and 7 bases, there was a span of 12 bases. This CDR3 has 13 amino acids. Written as DNA, the CDR3 is TGTGCCAGCAGCCACACTCTAGGTAATGAAGCTTTCTTT. Translating gives CASSHTLGNEAFF.

The rearrangement joins TRBV18 to TRBJ1-5; weak D call: TRBD1 (5 bases). V dropped 4 bases and J dropped 10 bases, with 20 bases sitting between them. The CDR3 is made up of 15 amino acids. Germline V gene sequence: CDR1 KGHSH, CDR2 LQKENI. The CDR3 nucleotides read TGTGCCAGCTCACGCGAGGTAGGGGAGGAGTATCCCCAGCATTTT. This encodes CASSREVGEEYPQHF. Looking up the rest from reference TRBV18 and TRBJ1-5 gives the full variable domain: NAGVMQNPRHLVRRRGQEARLRCSPMKGHSHVYWYRQLPEEGLKFMVYLQKENIIDESGMPKERFSAEFPKEGPSILRIQQVVRGDSAAYFCASSREVGEEYPQHFGDGTRLSIL.

CDR3: CASSKLVQGSGYTF. The DNA for the CDR3 is TGTGCCAGCAGCAAATTAGTACAGGGCTCTGGCTACACCTTC. The chain has TRBV7-8 and TRBJ1-2, with D perhaps TRBD1 (6 bases). The CDR3 is made up of 14 amino acids. Germline V gene sequence: CDR1 SGHVS, CDR2 FQNEAQ. Trimming left V 5 bases short and J 7 bases short, with 17 bases between.

This clone has a handful of counts. This chain links TRBV30 with TRBJ1-6; the match to TRBD1 covers 7 bases. Germline V gene sequence: CDR1 GTSNPN, CDR2 SVGIG (reference sequence). V gave up 0 bases and J gave up 17 bases; unmatched junction bases: 4. The CDR3 has 11 residues. CDR3 protein: CAWSVGGLIHF. The CDR3 bases are TGTGCCTGGAGTGTAGGGGGCCTTATCCACTTT.

In DNA form, the CDR3 reads TGTGCCAGCAGTTACTCGACAGGGGTAAACACTGAAGCTTTCTTT. Its translation is CASSYSTGVNTEAFF. The rearrangement uses TRBV6-5 and TRBJ1-1, with 8 bases matching TRBD1. V was clipped by 0 bases and J by 2 bases; unmatched bases: 2. The CDR3 has 15 amino acids. The germline V gene encodes CDR1 MNHEY and CDR2 SVGAGI.

The J gene is TRBJ1-5, the V gene TRBV21-1; the tabulated D call, TRBD1, remains unverified against the DNA. TRBV21-1 constitutes a pseudogene. The CDR3 is made up of 12 amino acids. The CDR3 is CASSVTGQPQHF. CDR3 sequence (DNA): TGTGCCAGCAGCGTCACAGGTCAGCCCCAGCATTTT.

The chain is built from TRBV3-1 (or the pseudogene TRBV3-2) and TRBJ1-6; TRBD1 matches at 12 bases. Losses at the gene ends were 3 bases for V and 10 bases for J; bases not matched to a gene: 7. Germline assignment: CDR1 LGHDT and CDR2 YNNKEL (reference sequence). This CDR3 contains 16 residues. The CDR3 nucleotides read TGTGCCAGCAGCCATCCGGGACAGGGGGCTGGGTCACCCCTCCACTTT. Amino acids: CASSHPGQGAGSPLHF.

The CDR3 DNA reads TGCGCCAGCAGCCAGCTACTATTGGACGAGCAGTACTTC. This sequence encodes CASSQLLLDEQYF. This chain connects TRBV4-3 to TRBJ2-7, with D hard to call. CDR1 and CDR2 from the germline V gene are LGHNA and YSLEER. The CDR3 extends over 13 amino acids. Trimming pared 3 bases from V and 5 bases from J, leaving 11 bases between.

The rearrangement links TRBV15 to TRBJ2-1; 9 bases match TRBD2. Germline CDR1 LNHNV, CDR2 YYDKDF (reference sequence). This CDR3 spans 18 amino acids. The J segment lost 2 bases and the V segment lost 0 bases, leaving 8 bases of the junction unmatched. The CDR3 spells CATSREGGGASPYNEQFF. Written as DNA, the CDR3 is TGTGCCACCAGCAGAGAGGGCGGGGGGGCGTCCCCCTACAATGAGCAGTTCTTC.

The chain joins TRBV7-8 to TRBJ2-1, with 11 nucleotides matching TRBD2. There are 17 residues in the CDR3. Germline trimming cut 5 bases from V and 6 bases from J; bases unmatched to any gene: 12. Germline CDR1 and CDR2: SGHVS and FQNEAQ. CDR3 loop: CASSTPVLAGASNEQFF. The CDR3, as DNA: TGTGCCAGCAGCACCCCGGTACTAGCGGGAGCTTCCAATGAGCAGTTCTTC.

This sequence joins TRBV6-5 and TRBJ1-2; 9 bases align to TRBD1. Germline CDR1 and CDR2: MNHEY and SVGAGI. After removal of 0 bases from V and 4 bases from J, the junction contained 3 bases not matched to a gene. The CDR3 spans 15 residues. The CDR3 here is CASSYSRQGGYGYTF. The DNA for the CDR3 is TGTGCCAGCAGTTACTCGAGACAGGGGGGCTATGGCTACACCTTC.

The V and J genes are TRBV7-9 and TRBJ2-7; tentatively, D is TRBD1 (6 bases). This CDR3 spans 15 amino acids. CDR1 is SEHNR, CDR2 FQNEAQ, per germline (reference sequence). Trimming took off 3 bases at V and 5 bases at J, with 17 bases between the two ends. The CDR3 is CASSFLGQGIHEQYF. DNA of the CDR3: TGTGCCAGCAGCTTCCTCGGGCAGGGGATCCACGAGCAGTACTTC.

The count of this clone is one. J is TRBJ1-5 and V is TRBV11-2, with D perhaps matching TRBD1 (6 bases). CDR1 is SGHAT and CDR2 is FQNNGV in the germline V gene. V was shortened by 3 bases and J by 7 bases, with 10 bases between the two germline ends. The CDR3 extends over 13 amino acids. CDR3 sequence reads: CASSLGGLQPQHF. CDR3 DNA sequence: TGTGCCAGCAGCTTGGGGGGGCTACAGCCCCAGCATTTT.

The rearrangement uses TRBV3-1 (or the pseudogene TRBV3-2) and TRBJ1-1; no reliable D call. Trimming removed 1 base from V and 4 bases from J, with 10 bases in between. The CDR3 length is 14 residues. Germline loops: CDR1 LGHDT, CDR2 YNNKEL (reference sequence). CDR3: CASSQGSVSTEAFF. CDR3 DNA: TGTGCCAGCAGCCAAGGTTCCGTTTCCACTGAAGCTTTCTTT.

The CDR3 loop reads CASSLVRESAYEQYF. The CDR3, as DNA: TGTGCCAGCAGCTTAGTGCGGGAATCCGCCTACGAGCAGTACTTC. This sequence joins TRBV11-2 and TRBJ2-7, with D tentatively TRBD2 (6 bases). Germline CDR1 reads SGHAT; CDR2 reads FQNNGV. V dropped 1 base and J dropped 2 bases, with 12 bases sitting between them. The CDR3 sequence is 15 residues long.

The chain is built from TRBV3-1 (or the pseudogene TRBV3-2) and TRBJ2-7; 10 nucleotides line up with TRBD1. Trimming cost V 1 base and J 2 bases; bases outside gene matches: 2. Germline V gene sequence: CDR1 LGHDT, CDR2 YNNKEL (reference sequence). There are 15 residues in the CDR3. The CDR3 nucleotides are TGTGCCAGCAGCCAAGCCGGGACAGGGGCCTACGAGCAGTACTTC. It specifies CASSQAGTGAYEQYF.

The chain joins TRBV2 to TRBJ1-2; a possible D gene is TRBD1 (6 bases). Trimming left V 7 bases short and J 4 bases short, with 16 bases between. CDR1 is SNHLY and CDR2 is FYNNEI in the germline V gene. The CDR3 length is 14 residues. CDR3 sequence: CASTPGRTVYGYTF. For the CDR3, the DNA is TGTGCCAGCACCCCAGGCCGGACAGTCTATGGCTACACCTTC. The full variable domain, in which reference TRBV2 and TRBJ1-2 provide the parts outside the CDR3, is EPEVTQTPSHQVTQMGQEVILRCVPISNHLYFYWYRQILGQKVEFLVSFYNNEISEKSEIFDDQFSVERPDGSNFTLKIRSTKLEDSAMYFCASTPGRTVYGYTFGSGTRLTVV.